This T cell receptor beta chain was identified during a study of somatic mutations in cytotoxic T cells in rheumatoid arthritis. Whole-study context: Some V beta antibody-stained T-cell populations were flow-sorted at nearly 100% purity, including V beta1+ cells sequenced for TCRB.

Study-level points and caveats: The targets (antigens) of the expanded CD8+ clones were not known.

In the case of this clone: Its antigen remains unknown.

The germline V gene encodes CDR1 SGHAT and CDR2 FQNNGV. CDR3 length equals 13 residues. Trimming shortened V by 5 bases and J by 6 bases, and 14 bases separated the two germline ends. Profiled with immunoSEQ multiplex PCR; TCRdb holds only in-frame clones, not every one. The sample lists roughly 2,200 clones, around 69% occurring once. The receptor was isolated from a woman in her forties with rheumatoid arthritis. The sequenced sample was CD8+ T cells sorted from blood. The chain recombines TRBV11-2 with TRBJ2-7; no clear D. The CDR3 reads CASSPSLASEQYF. CDR3 nucleotide sequence: TGTGCCAGCAGCCCATCTCTGGCTAGCGAGCAGTACTTC.